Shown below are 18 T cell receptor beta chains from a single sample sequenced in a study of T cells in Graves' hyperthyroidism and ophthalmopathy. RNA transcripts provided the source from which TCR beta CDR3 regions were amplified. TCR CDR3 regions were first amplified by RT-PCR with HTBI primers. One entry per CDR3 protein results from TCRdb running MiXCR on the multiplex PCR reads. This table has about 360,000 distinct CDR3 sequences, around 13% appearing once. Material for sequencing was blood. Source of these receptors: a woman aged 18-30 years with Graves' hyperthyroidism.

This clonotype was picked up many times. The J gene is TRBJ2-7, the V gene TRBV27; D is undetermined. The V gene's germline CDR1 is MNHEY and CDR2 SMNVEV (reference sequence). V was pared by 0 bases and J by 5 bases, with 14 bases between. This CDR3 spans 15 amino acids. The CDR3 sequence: CASSLSQASPDEQYF. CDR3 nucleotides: TGTGCCAGCAGTTTATCTCAGGCCTCTCCTGACGAGCAGTACTTC.

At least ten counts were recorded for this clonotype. CDR3: CASSRETGYNEQFF. CDR3 DNA sequence: TGTGCCAGCAGTAGAGAGACAGGTTACAATGAGCAGTTCTTC. The chain has TRBV2 and TRBJ2-1; D is possibly TRBD1 (6 bases). Trimming pared 5 bases from V and 4 bases from J, leaving 12 bases between. Germline V gene lookup returns CDR1 SNHLY and CDR2 FYNNEI. The CDR3 consists of 14 residues.

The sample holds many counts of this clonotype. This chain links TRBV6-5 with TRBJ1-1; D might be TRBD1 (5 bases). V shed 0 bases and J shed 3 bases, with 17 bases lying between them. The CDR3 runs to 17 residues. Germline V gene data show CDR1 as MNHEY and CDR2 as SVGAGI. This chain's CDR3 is CASSYSASGAGDTEAFF. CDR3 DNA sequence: TGTGCCAGCAGTTACTCTGCAAGTGGGGCCGGGGACACTGAAGCTTTCTTT.

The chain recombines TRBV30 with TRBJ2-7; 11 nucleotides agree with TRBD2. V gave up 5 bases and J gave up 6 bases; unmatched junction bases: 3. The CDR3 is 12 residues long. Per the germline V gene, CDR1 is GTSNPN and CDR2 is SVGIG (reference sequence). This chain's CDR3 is CAWAGLAVEQYF. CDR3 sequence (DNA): TGTGCCTGGGCGGGACTAGCGGTCGAGCAGTACTTC.

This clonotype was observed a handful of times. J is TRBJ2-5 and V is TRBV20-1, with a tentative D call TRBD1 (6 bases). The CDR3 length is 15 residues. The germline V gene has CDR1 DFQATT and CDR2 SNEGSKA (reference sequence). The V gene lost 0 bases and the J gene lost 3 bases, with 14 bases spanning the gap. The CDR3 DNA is TGCAGTGCTAGAGATCCGAGCAGGGGAGAAGAGACCCAGTACTTC. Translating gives CSARDPSRGEETQYF.

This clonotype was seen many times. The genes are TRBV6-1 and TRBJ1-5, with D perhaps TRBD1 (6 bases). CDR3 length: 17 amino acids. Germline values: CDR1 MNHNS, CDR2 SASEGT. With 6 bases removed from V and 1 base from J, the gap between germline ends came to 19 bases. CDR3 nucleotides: TGTGCCAGCAGCCTTGGCCTCTCCGGGACAAGCAATCAGCCCCAGCATTTT. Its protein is CASSLGLSGTSNQPQHF.

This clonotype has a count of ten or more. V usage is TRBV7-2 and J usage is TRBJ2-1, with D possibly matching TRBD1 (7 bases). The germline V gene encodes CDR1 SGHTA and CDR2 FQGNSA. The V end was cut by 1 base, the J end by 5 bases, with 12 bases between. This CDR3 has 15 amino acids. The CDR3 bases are TGTGCCAGCAGCTTAGGCAGGGGGGAACACAATGAGCAGTTCTTC. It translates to CASSLGRGEHNEQFF.

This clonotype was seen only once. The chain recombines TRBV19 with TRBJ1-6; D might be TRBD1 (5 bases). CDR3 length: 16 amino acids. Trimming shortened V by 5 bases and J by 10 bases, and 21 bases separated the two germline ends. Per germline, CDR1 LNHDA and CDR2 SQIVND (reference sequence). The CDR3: CASSDIGASSGSPLHF. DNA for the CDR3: TGTGCCAGTAGTGATATCGGGGCCTCGAGTGGATCACCCCTCCACTTT.

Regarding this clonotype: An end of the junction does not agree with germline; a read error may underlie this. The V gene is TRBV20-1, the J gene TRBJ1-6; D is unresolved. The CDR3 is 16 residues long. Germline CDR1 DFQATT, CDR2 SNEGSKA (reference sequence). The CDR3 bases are TGCGGTGCTAGAGATCCTGAAGCCCCCCTAAATTCACCCCTCCACTTT. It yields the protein CGARDPEAPLNSPLHF.

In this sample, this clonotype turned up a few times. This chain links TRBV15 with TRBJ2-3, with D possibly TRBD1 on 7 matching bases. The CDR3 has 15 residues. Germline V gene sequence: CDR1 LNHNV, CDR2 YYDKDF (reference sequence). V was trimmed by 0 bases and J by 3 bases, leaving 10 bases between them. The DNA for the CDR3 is TGTGCCACCAGCAGAGAGACAGGGAGGACAGATACGCAGTATTTT. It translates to CATSRETGRTDTQYF.

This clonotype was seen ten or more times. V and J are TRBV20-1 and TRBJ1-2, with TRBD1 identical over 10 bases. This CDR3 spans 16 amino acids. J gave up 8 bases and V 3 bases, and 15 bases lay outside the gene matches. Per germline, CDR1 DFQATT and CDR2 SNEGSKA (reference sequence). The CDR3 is CSASFPRTGGFSGYTF. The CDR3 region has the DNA TGCAGTGCTAGTTTCCCCCGGACAGGGGGATTTAGCGGCTACACCTTC.

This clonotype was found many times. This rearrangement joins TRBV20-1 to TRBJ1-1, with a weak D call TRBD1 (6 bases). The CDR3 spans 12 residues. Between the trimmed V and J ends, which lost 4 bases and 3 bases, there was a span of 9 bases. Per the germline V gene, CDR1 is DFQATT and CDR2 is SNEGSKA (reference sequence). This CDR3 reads CSANKGDTEAFF. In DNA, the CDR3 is TGCAGTGCTAATAAGGGGGACACTGAAGCTTTCTTT.

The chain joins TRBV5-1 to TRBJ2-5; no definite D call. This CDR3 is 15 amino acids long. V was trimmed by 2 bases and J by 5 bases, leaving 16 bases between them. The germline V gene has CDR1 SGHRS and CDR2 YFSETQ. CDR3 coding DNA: TGCGCCAGCAGCTTCGGCACACCGGCCGCGGAGACCCAGTACTTC. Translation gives CASSFGTPAAETQYF.

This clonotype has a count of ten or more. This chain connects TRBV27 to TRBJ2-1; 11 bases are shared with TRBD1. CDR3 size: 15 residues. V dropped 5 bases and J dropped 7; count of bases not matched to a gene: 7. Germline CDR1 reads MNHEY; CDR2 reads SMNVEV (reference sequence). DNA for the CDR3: TGTGCCAGCAGTACCCGGACAGGGGGCAGGAATGAGCAGTTCTTC. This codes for CASSTRTGGRNEQFF.

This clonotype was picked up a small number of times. CDR3 in DNA: TGTGCCAGCAGCTTGGTGGCGTATGAAAAACTGTTTTTT. Protein product: CASSLVAYEKLFF. The chain couples TRBV5-8 to TRBJ1-4; D remains unclear. V shed 0 bases and J shed 6 bases, with 6 bases lying between them. Germline V CDR1 and CDR2: SGHTS, YDEGEE. The CDR3 extends over 13 amino acids.

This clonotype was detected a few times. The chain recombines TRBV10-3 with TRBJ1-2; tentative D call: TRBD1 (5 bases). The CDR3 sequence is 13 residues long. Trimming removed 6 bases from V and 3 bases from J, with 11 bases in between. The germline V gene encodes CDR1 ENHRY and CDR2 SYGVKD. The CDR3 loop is CAISSGLDYGYTF. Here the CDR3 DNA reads TGTGCCATCAGCTCAGGGTTGGACTATGGCTACACCTTC.

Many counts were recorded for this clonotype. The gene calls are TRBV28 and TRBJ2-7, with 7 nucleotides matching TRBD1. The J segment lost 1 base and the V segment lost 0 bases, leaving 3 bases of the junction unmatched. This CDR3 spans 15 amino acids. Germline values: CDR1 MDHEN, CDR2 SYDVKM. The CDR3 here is CASSLWDRNSYEQYF. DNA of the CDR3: TGTGCCAGCAGTTTATGGGACAGGAATTCCTACGAGCAGTACTTC.

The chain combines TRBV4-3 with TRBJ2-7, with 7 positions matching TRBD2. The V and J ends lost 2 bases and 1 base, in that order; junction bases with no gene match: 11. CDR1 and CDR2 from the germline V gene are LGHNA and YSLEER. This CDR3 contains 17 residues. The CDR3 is CASSQRLDGGGSYEQYF. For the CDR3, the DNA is TGCGCCAGCAGCCAACGCCTCGACGGCGGGGGTTCCTACGAGCAGTACTTC.